These 13 T cell receptor beta chains share one sample of origin, sequenced in a study of a mutant IDH1 vaccine in newly diagnosed glioma (dated by TCRdb to the early 2020s). This specimen's time point label, interpreted: week 23, last vaccination. Each vaccine dose was 300 ug of a 20-mer mutant IDH1 peptide in Montanide, given subcutaneously with topical imiquimod. What these receptors recognize is not known. The library was obtained by the immunoSEQ multiplex PCR assay. This is the immuneACCESS table as TCRdb keeps it, with only in-frame sequences that have V and J called. A part of the clones is gone; compared with another copy, unresolved V genes explain less than half, and the rest is unexplained. For this sample the table gives tens of thousands of clones, of which 70% to 90% were detected only once. The ten largest clones represent approximately 4% of the sample. The sequences come from PBMCs, collected from a glioma patient whose treatment included an IDH1 peptide vaccine. Receptor source: a man aged 25-40 years with glioma.

This chain links TRBV4-1 with TRBJ2-7, with TRBD2 matching 8 bases. J was trimmed by 7 bases and V by 1 base; bases with no gene match: 9. Germline lookup yields CDR1 MGHRA and CDR2 YSYEKL. The CDR3 runs 15 residues. Here the CDR3 DNA reads TGCGCCAGCAGCCAAGGGAAGGGGGGACTAGGAGAGCAGTACTTC. Translated, it gives CASSQGKGGLGEQYF.

The chain couples TRBV27 to TRBJ2-7; D unclear. Germline-derived CDR1 and CDR2 are MNHEY and SMNVEV (reference sequence). There are 11 residues in the CDR3. Trimming removed 5 bases from V and 2 bases from J, with 4 bases in between. CDR3 bases: TGTGCCAGCAGTGGCCCCTACGAGCAGTACTTC. Translated: CASSGPYEQYF.

This clone occurred a few times. The V call is TRBV29-1, the J call TRBJ2-3; no definite D call. The V gene's germline CDR1 is SQVTM and CDR2 ANQGSEA. The V end lost 0 bases, the J end lost 3 bases, and 10 bases lay between the germline ends. This CDR3 is built from 14 residues. The CDR3: CSVEDGGTTDTQYF. CDR3 nucleotides: TGCAGCGTTGAAGATGGCGGCACTACAGATACGCAGTATTTT.

This clone was counted once. The chain recombines TRBV6-6 with TRBJ1-4, with 7 bases identical to TRBD1. Unmatched junction bases numbered 9, after V lost 6 bases and J lost 5 bases. CDR1 is MNHNY and CDR2 is SVGAGI in the germline V gene (reference sequence). The length of the CDR3 is 15 residues. The CDR3 nucleotides are TGTGCCAGCAGGGACCACAGGGGTCCAAATGAAAAACTGTTTTTT. It is translated as CASRDHRGPNEKLFF.

This clone showed up just a few times. The chain recombines TRBV5-6 with TRBJ1-2; D gene unclear. Per the germline V gene, CDR1 is SGHDT and CDR2 is YYEEEE. The germline V and J ends were trimmed by 4 bases and 6 bases, with 13 bases remaining between them. The CDR3 extends over 13 amino acids. The CDR3 here is CASSLVEPDGYTF. The DNA for the CDR3 is TGTGCCAGCAGCCTGGTAGAGCCCGATGGCTACACCTTC.

This chain connects TRBV7-9 to TRBJ1-5; D is unresolved. The V end was cut by 5 bases, the J end by 5 bases, with 19 bases between. The CDR3 is 16 amino acids. The germline V gene has CDR1 SEHNR and CDR2 FQNEAQ (reference sequence). The CDR3, as DNA: TGTGCCAGCAGCCCACTTCGGGGTCGGTCCGATCAGCCCCAGCATTTT. This gives the protein CASSPLRGRSDQPQHF.

The J gene is TRBJ1-2, the V gene TRBV28; D is unresolved. This CDR3 is 14 amino acids long. Trimming pared 3 bases from V and 8 bases from J, leaving 16 bases between. Per germline, CDR1 MDHEN and CDR2 SYDVKM. CDR3 residues: CASSLLDAYGGYTF. The CDR3 DNA reads as TGTGCCAGCAGTTTGTTAGACGCCTACGGGGGCTACACCTTC.

This clone was observed once. The chain recombines TRBV11-2 with TRBJ2-7; 8 bases are a match to TRBD2. V trimming: 5 bases; J trimming: 6 bases; junction bases outside the gene matches: 12. CDR1 and CDR2 (germline): SGHAT, FQNNGV. This CDR3 is 15 amino acids long. The CDR3 DNA is TGTGCCAGCAGCCTCGTCCGGGGGGGCGCGGTCGAGCAGTACTTC. Encoded protein: CASSLVRGGAVEQYF.

The J gene is TRBJ1-3, the V gene TRBV6-5; D remains unclear. The V gene lost 6 bases and the J gene lost 10 bases, with 13 bases spanning the gap. Per the germline V gene, CDR1 is MNHEY and CDR2 is SVGAGI. The CDR3 sequence is 12 residues long. CDR3 protein: CASSLDGETIYF. The CDR3 nucleotides are TGTGCCAGCAGCCTCGATGGGGAGACCATATATTTT.

J is TRBJ1-2 and V is TRBV9, with D possibly being TRBD1 (5 bases). There are 14 residues in the CDR3. Between the trimmed V and J ends, which lost 4 bases and 8 bases, there was a span of 18 bases. Germline V gives CDR1 SGDLS, CDR2 YYNGEE. This CDR3 is CASSPGQVGEGYTF. The CDR3 DNA reads TGTGCCAGCAGCCCGGGGCAGGTGGGTGAAGGCTACACCTTC.

This chain links TRBV2 with TRBJ1-5; 7 positions match TRBD1. CDR1 and CDR2 from the germline V gene are SNHLY and FYNNEI. Germline trimming cut 6 bases from V and 2 bases from J; bases unmatched to any gene: 1. The CDR3 consists of 13 residues. The CDR3 loop is CASRGQRNQPQHF. CDR3 bases: TGTGCCAGCAGGGGACAGCGCAATCAGCCCCAGCATTTT.

The chain links TRBV7-6 to TRBJ1-4; 11 nucleotides match TRBD1. The V gene's germline CDR1 is SGHVS and CDR2 FNYEAQ. The CDR3 loop spans 17 amino acids. After removal of 3 bases from V and 8 bases from J, the junction contained 11 bases not matched to a gene. In DNA, the CDR3 is TGTGCCAGCAGCTTCCGGACAGGGGGCGCATTAGGGGAAAAACTGTTTTTT. Protein sequence: CASSFRTGGALGEKLFF.

This clone appeared a few times. The V gene is TRBV9, the J gene TRBJ1-4; D unresolved. Trimming removed 0 bases at V and 5 bases at J, with 11 bases between. The CDR3 totals 15 residues. CDR1 SGDLS and CDR2 YYNGEE come from the germline V gene. CDR3 nucleotide sequence: TGTGCCAGCAGCGTAGCTTACCGAAGAAATGAAAAACTGTTTTTT. Translating it yields CASSVAYRRNEKLFF.